This T cell receptor beta chain comes out of a study of early T cells in non-severe SARS-CoV-2 infection. This clonotype was observed at least ten times. Researchers tagged individual cDNA molecules with unique molecular identifiers. TCRdb used MiXCR to reprocess the 5' RACE reads, holding one entry per CDR3 protein. Of around 44,000 distinct CDR3 sequences listed, around 6.5% are singletons. This specimen was whole blood, taken at baseline. The receptor comes from an adult who was a healthcare worker with PCR-confirmed SARS-CoV-2 infection or an uninfected control (not recorded which).

CDR3 region: CASSLADAHPLYEQYF. CDR3 sequence (DNA): TGTGCCAGCAGCTTGGCCGACGCTCATCCACTTTACGAGCAGTACTTC. The chain couples TRBV5-4 to TRBJ2-7; D gene unclear. The V end was cut by 0 bases, the J end by 4 bases, with 17 bases between. The CDR3 consists of 16 residues. Germline V gene sequence: CDR1 SGHNT, CDR2 YYREEE (reference sequence).